This record looks at one TCR beta chain sequence and its context. This sample is drawn from a study of T cell responses to AZD1222 COVID-19 vaccine. The protocol was immunoSEQ multiplex PCR, while the TCRdb copy is restricted to in-frame clones and leaves out a portion. The table shows fewer than 120,000 clones, with roughly nine tenths occurring only once. The material sequenced was peripheral blood, taken on day 0 of AZD1222 vaccination. This clonotype was sampled from an adult in good health.

This CDR3 is CASSQESVGDSEQYF. Written as DNA, the CDR3 is TGTGCCAGCAGCCAAGAATCCGTTGGGGATTCCGAGCAGTACTTC. The chain couples TRBV4-2 to TRBJ2-7, with unresolved D. The V gene lost 0 bases and the J gene lost 6 bases, with 15 bases spanning the gap. Germline V gene lookup returns CDR1 LGHNA and CDR2 YNFKEQ. The CDR3 length is 15 residues.